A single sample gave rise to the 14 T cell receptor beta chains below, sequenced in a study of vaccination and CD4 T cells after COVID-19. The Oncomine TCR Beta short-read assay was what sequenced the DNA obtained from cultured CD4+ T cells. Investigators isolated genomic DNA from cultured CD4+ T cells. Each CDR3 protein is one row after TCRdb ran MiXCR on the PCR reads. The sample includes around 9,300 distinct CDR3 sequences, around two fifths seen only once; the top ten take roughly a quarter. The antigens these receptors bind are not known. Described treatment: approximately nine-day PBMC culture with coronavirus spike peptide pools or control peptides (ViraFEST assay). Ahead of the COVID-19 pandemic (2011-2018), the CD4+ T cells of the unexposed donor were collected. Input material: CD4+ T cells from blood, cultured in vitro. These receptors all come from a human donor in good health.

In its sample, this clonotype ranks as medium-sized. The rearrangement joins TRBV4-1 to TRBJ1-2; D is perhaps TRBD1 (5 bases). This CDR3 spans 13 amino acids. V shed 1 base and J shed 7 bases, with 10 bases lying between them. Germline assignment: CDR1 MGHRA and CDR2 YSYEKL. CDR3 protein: CASSQGTFGGYTF. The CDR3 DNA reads TGCGCCAGCAGCCAAGGGACATTCGGTGGCTACACCTTC.

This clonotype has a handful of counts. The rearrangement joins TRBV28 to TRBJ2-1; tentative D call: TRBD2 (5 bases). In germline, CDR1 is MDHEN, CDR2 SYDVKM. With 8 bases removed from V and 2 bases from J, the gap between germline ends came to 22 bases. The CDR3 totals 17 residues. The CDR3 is CASSEHWAPTTYNEQFF. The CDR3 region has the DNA TGTGCCAGCTCGGAACATTGGGCGCCGACTACCTACAATGAGCAGTTCTTC.

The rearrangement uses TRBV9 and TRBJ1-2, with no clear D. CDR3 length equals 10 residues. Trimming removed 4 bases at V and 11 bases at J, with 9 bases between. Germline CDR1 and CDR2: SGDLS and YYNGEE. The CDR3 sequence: CASSPISYTF. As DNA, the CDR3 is TGTGCCAGCAGCCCGATTAGTTACACCTTC.

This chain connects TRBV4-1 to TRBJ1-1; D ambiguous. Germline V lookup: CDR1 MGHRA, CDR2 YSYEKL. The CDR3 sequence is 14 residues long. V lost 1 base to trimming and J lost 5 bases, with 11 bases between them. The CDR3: CASSQAAGRTEAFF. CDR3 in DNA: TGCGCCAGCAGCCAAGCTGCAGGTAGAACTGAAGCTTTCTTT.

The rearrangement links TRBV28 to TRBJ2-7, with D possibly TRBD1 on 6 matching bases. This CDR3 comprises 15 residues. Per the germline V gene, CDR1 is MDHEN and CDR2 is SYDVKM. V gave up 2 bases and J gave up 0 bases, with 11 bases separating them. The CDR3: CASSLEQGYSYEQYF. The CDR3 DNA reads TGTGCCAGCAGTTTAGAACAGGGCTACTCCTACGAGCAGTACTTC. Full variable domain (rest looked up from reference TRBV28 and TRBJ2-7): DVKVTQSSRYLVKRTGEKVFLECVQDMDHENMFWYRQDPGLGLRLIYFSYDVKMKEKGDIPEGYSVSREKKERFSLILESASTNQTSMYLCASSLEQGYSYEQYFGPGTRLTVT.

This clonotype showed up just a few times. CDR3 in amino acids: CASSSFGNQPQHF. The CDR3 nucleotides read TGTGCCAGCAGCTCCTTCGGCAATCAGCCCCAGCATTTT. This rearrangement joins TRBV7-2 to TRBJ1-5; D not resolved. Germline V gene lookup returns CDR1 SGHTA and CDR2 FQGNSA. This CDR3 contains 13 residues. Trimming took 4 bases from V and 2 from J, leaving 6 bases between them.

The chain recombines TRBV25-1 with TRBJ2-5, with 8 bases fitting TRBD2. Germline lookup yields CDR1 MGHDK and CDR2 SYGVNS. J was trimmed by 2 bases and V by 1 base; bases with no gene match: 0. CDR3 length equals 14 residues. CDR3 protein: CASSESGGQETQYF. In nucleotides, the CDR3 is TGTGCCAGCAGTGAATCGGGGGGGCAAGAGACCCAGTACTTC.

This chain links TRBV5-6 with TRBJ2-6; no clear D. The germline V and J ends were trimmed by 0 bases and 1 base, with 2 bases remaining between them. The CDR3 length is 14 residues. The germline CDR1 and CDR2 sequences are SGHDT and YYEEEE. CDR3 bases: TGTGCCAGCAGCTTGGGATCTGGGGCCAACGTCCTGACTTTC. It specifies CASSLGSGANVLTF.

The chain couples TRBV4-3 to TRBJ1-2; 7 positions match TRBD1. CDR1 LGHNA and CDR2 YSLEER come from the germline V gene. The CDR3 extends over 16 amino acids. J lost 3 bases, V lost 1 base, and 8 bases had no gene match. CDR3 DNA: TGCGCCAGCAGCCAAGGAGCAGGGGGGGGTGACTATGGCTACACCTTC. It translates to CASSQGAGGGDYGYTF.

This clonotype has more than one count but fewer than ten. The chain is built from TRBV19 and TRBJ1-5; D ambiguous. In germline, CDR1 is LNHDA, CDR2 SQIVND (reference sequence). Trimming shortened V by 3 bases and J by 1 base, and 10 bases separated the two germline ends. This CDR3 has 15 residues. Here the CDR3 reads CASSMPVSSNQPQHF. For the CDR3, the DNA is TGTGCCAGTAGTATGCCGGTCTCAAGCAATCAGCCCCAGCATTTT.

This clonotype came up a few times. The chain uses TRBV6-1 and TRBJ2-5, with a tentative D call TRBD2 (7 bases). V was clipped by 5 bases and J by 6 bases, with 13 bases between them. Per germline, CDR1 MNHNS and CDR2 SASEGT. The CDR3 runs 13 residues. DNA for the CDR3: TGTGCCAGCAGTACTGGGGGGGCCAAGACCCAGTACTTC. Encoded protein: CASSTGGAKTQYF.

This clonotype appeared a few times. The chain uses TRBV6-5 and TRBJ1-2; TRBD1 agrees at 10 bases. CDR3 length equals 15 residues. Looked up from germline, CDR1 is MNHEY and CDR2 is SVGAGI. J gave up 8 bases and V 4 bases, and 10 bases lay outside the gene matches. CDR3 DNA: TGTGCCAGCAGTTCCAACCCGGGACAGGGGAAAGGCTACACCTTC. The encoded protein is CASSSNPGQGKGYTF.

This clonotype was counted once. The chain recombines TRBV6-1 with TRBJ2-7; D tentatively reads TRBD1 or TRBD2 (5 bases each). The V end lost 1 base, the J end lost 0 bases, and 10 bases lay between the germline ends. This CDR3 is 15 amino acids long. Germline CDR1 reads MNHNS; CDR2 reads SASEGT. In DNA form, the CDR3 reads TGTGCCAGCAGTGAAGAGGCAGGGAGCTCCTACGAGCAGTACTTC. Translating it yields CASSEEAGSSYEQYF.

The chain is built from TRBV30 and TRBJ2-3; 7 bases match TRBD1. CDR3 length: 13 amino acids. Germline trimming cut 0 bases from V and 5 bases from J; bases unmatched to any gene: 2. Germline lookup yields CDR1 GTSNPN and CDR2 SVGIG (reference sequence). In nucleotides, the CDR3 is TGTGCCTGGAGTGTAGGGACAGAAGATACGCAGTATTTT. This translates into CAWSVGTEDTQYF.